This TCR beta chain derives from a study of T cell repertoires in aging, cancer and after chemotherapy (dated by TCRdb to the late 2010s). Some background on the complete study: Six donor age groups were covered, ranging from 30 or younger up to 70 or older, and each group contained at least three individuals. In the hematological group, paired pre- and post-chemotherapy samples were obtained from chronic lymphocytic leukemia patients treated with fludarabine- or bendamustine-based regimens. Roughly 9 million TCR reads were contained in the full dataset. To examine immunoaging and T cell reconstitution after chemotherapy, the study profiled TCR beta repertoires in peripheral blood from healthy donors and cancer patients. Alongside approximately 95 healthy donors serving as a reference group, the cohort included roughly 220 cancer patients, of whom 94 had hematological cancers and more than 120 had solid cancers.

TCR beta rearrangements were amplified from genomic DNA isolated from peripheral blood, not from sorted cells or RNA. Paper-wide results and their limitations: Lymphoid organ infiltration was present in the hematological cancer patients, and this infiltration may itself impair thymic emigration or the expansion of peripheral T cells. According to the authors, the repertoire data do not allow conclusions to be drawn about immunological memory after chemotherapy. In both cancer cohorts, the median generation probability rose over the chemotherapy interval, which suggests that the repertoire was reconstituted through rebound thymic output. In healthy donors, the decline in TCR diversity with age was mainly due to loss of richness, whereas in cancer patients loss of evenness also played a role. Untreated patients with hematological or solid cancers showed significantly lower blood TCR diversity and higher clonality than age-matched healthy donors.

Multiplex touch-down PCR with a mixed TRB-A/B primer pool was used to amplify rearranged TRB sequences covering the V, D and J segments. Two consecutive PCR reactions with Phusion HS II polymerase added Illumina adapters and sample indices to the amplicons. Amplicons were gel-purified with the NucleoSpin Gel and PCR Clean-up kit, then checked with Qubit and an Agilent 2100 Bioanalyzer. Libraries were sequenced on an Illumina MiSeq using 600-cycle, single-indexed, paired-end runs. In the original analysis: MiXCR versions 2.12 and 3.0.5 were used to process the TRB sequences. Each unique CDR3 nucleotide sequence counted as one clone, and only productive sequences with at least two reads were retained. The repertoire metrics were Shannon diversity, evenness, clonality (defined as one minus evenness), and alpha-parameterized diversity profiles covering alpha 0 to 5. The IGoR algorithm was used to calculate generation probabilities of clones in the paired pre- and post-chemotherapy samples. TCRdb trimmed public reads at Q25 via fastp, called clones via MiXCR and kept in-frame beta chains. Entries are consolidated by CDR3 protein sequence, retaining the most common genes and DNA. The authors' filters were not applied to this entry. This sample gives around 2,500 distinct CDR3 sequences in total; over 45% of them show up just once. 7.5% of the sample lies in the top ten.

V sheds 6 bases and J sheds 2 bases, leaving 3 bases between their ends. From the cysteine through the phenylalanine, the CDR3 covers 11 amino acids. Just CDR3 DNA is preserved here, 33 bases in frame from base 1. Via the germline V gene, CDR1 is LGHNA and CDR2 YNFKEQ. To note about this clonotype: Which antigen it targets is not known. No clone much larger than this one lies a single base away; base qualities are absent.

The sequence derives from a human donor with a blood cancer. The sequenced sample was blood. The chain is encoded by TRBV4-2 joined to TRBJ2-3, with the D gene call left open. The CDR3 reads CASRTTDTQYF. The DNA sequence is given as TGTGCCAGCAGAACCACAGATACGCAGTATTTT.